The next 21 T cell receptor beta chains were all read from a single sample in a study of patients and donors after allogeneic stem cell transplantation. TCRdb analysed the RT-PCR reads with MiXCR anew, one entry per CDR3 protein. The sample gives 900,000 to 1,000,000 distinct CDR3 sequences, about a sixth of which show up once; 5% to 6.5% is in the top ten. The sequencing input was blood, either unsorted or a sorted T cell fraction (not recorded which). Receptors originate from a human donor who was either an allogeneic HSCT recipient or a stem cell or donor lymphocyte infusion donor (not recorded which). It is not recorded whose cells these are; they may come from a transplant donor.

The sample holds many counts of this clonotype. The chain uses TRBV29-1 and TRBJ2-7, with D possibly being TRBD2 (6 bases). Trimming cost V 7 bases and J 0 bases, with 13 bases left between them. This CDR3 has 13 amino acids. The germline CDR1 and CDR2 sequences are SQVTM and ANQGSEA. CDR3 in DNA: TGCAGCGCCCGGAGGGATAGCTCCTACGAGCAGTACTTC. Amino acids: CSARRDSSYEQYF.

The gene calls are TRBV5-6 and TRBJ1-1; 7 bases fit TRBD1. V lost 3 bases, J lost 2 bases, and 7 bases stayed unmatched. The CDR3 totals 15 residues. CDR1 is SGHDT, CDR2 YYEEEE, per germline. This chain's CDR3 is CASSSRDSPNTEAFF. The CDR3 nucleotides are TGTGCCAGCAGCTCCCGGGACAGTCCTAACACTGAAGCTTTCTTT.

V usage is TRBV5-6 and J usage is TRBJ2-1, with a weak D call TRBD2 (5 bases). The CDR3 is 15 residues long. CDR1 is SGHDT, CDR2 YYEEEE, per germline. With 1 base removed from V and 2 bases from J, the gap between germline ends came to 10 bases. CDR3 coding DNA: TGTGCCAGCAGCTTGTCGGGATGGACCTACAATGAGCAGTTCTTC. It is translated as CASSLSGWTYNEQFF. Based on the CDR3 plus reference TRBV5-6 and TRBJ2-1, the full variable domain is DAGVTQSPTHLIKTRGQQVTLRCSPKSGHDTVSWYQQALGQGPQFIFQYYEEEERQRGNFPDRFSGHQFPNYSSELNVNALLLGDSALYLCASSLSGWTYNEQFFGPGTRLTVL.

The V and J genes are TRBV7-2 and TRBJ1-2, with D hard to call. The length of the CDR3 is 15 residues. Looked up from germline, CDR1 is SGHTA and CDR2 is FQGNSA. Trimming took 1 base from V and 4 from J, leaving 13 bases between them. The CDR3 bases are TGTGCCAGCAGCTTAGAACAGAGGAGTCGCTATGGCTACACCTTC. As protein: CASSLEQRSRYGYTF.

As for this clonotype: One end of the junction fails to match germline, which may point to a read error. This chain links TRBV12-3 or TRBV12-4 with TRBJ2-3, with D maybe TRBD2 (5 bases). The CDR3 contains 12 residues. CDR3: CVSRSQAGTQYF. CDR3 in DNA: TGTGTCAGCAGGAGCCAGGCGGGTACGCAGTATTTT.

This clonotype came up a few times. The chain uses TRBV5-4 and TRBJ2-7; perhaps D is TRBD1 or TRBD2 (5 bases each). The length of the CDR3 is 14 residues. Per germline, CDR1 SGHNT and CDR2 YYREEE (reference sequence). Trimming stripped 4 bases from V and 7 bases from J, with 18 bases between. The CDR3 is CASSLGTHSWEQYF. The CDR3 region has the DNA TGTGCCAGCAGCCTCGGGACCCATTCGTGGGAGCAGTACTTC. The full variable domain, with the rest looked up from reference TRBV5-4 and TRBJ2-7, is ETGVTQSPTHLIKTRGQQVTLRCSSQSGHNTVSWYQQALGQGPQFIFQYYREEENGRGNFPPRFSGLQFPNYSSELNVNALELDDSALYLCASSLGTHSWEQYFGPGTRLTVT.

The V call is TRBV27, the J call TRBJ1-6; 7 positions match TRBD1. This CDR3 is 15 amino acids long. Germline lookup yields CDR1 MNHEY and CDR2 SMNVEV (reference sequence). V dropped 4 bases and J dropped 7; count of bases not matched to a gene: 7. The CDR3 loop is CASSSWDSLNSPLHF. Written as DNA, the CDR3 is TGTGCCAGCAGTTCCTGGGACAGCTTAAATTCACCCCTCCACTTT.

V gene TRBV5-1 combines with J gene TRBJ1-4; 9 bases match TRBD1. The CDR3 is 15 amino acids. Germline V lookup: CDR1 SGHRS, CDR2 YFSETQ. The junction had 6 bases not matched to a gene; V was cut back by 1 base and J by 8 bases. In nucleotides, the CDR3 is TGCGCCAGCAGCTTGATGGGACAGGGAGGCGAAAAACTGTTTTTT. This encodes CASSLMGQGGEKLFF. Looking up the rest from reference TRBV5-1 and TRBJ1-4 gives the full variable domain: KAGVTQTPRYLIKTRGQQVTLSCSPISGHRSVSWYQQTPGQGLQFLFEYFSETQRNKGNFPGRFSGRQFSNSRSEMNVSTLELGDSALYLCASSLMGQGGEKLFFGSGTQLSVL.

This clonotype was detected a few times. CDR3 sequence: CASSLGQLRSYNEQFF. CDR3 in DNA: TGTGCCAGCAGTTTGGGGCAGCTTCGCTCCTACAATGAGCAGTTCTTC. V gene TRBV12-3 or TRBV12-4 combines with J gene TRBJ2-1; D possibly corresponds to TRBD1 (5 bases). The CDR3 extends over 16 amino acids. Trimming pared 3 bases from V and 0 bases from J, leaving 12 bases between.

The chain links TRBV4-1 to TRBJ2-5, with 11 bases identical to TRBD2. Trimming cost V 1 base and J 5 bases; bases outside gene matches: 9. The CDR3 has 17 residues. CDR1 and CDR2 from the germline V gene are MGHRA and YSYEKL. The chain's CDR3 is CASSQGTSGRSLETQYF. In DNA form, the CDR3 reads TGCGCCAGCAGCCAAGGGACTAGCGGGCGGAGCTTGGAGACCCAGTACTTC.

V gene TRBV7-9 combines with J gene TRBJ1-1; no clear D gene. The germline V gene has CDR1 SEHNR and CDR2 FQNEAQ (reference sequence). The V end lost 1 base, the J end lost 4 bases, and 13 bases lay between the germline ends. This CDR3 has 15 amino acids. CDR3 loop: CASSLGPSRTTEAFF. As DNA, the CDR3 is TGTGCCAGCAGCTTAGGCCCCTCGAGAACCACTGAAGCTTTCTTT.

The chain is built from TRBV29-1 and TRBJ2-1; 15 bases fit TRBD2. This CDR3 is 18 amino acids long. Germline V gene data show CDR1 as SQVTM and CDR2 as ANQGSEA. The trim removed 4 bases at V and 3 bases at J, leaving 10 bases unmatched. The CDR3 DNA follows: TGCAGCGTTGCCGGGACTAGCGGGAGGCGAACTCTCTACAATGAGCAGTTCTTC. Protein product: CSVAGTSGRRTLYNEQFF.

The V gene is TRBV6-5, the J gene TRBJ2-5, with 9 bases matching TRBD2. The CDR3 is 16 amino acids. Unmatched junction bases numbered 7, after V lost 0 bases and J lost 5 bases. Germline V CDR1 and CDR2: MNHEY, SVGAGI. CDR3 amino acids: CASSYSGGGATETQYF. CDR3 DNA: TGTGCCAGCAGTTACTCGGGCGGGGGGGCCACGGAGACCCAGTACTTC.

The rearrangement uses TRBV11-1 and TRBJ2-2; TRBD2 matches 8 bases. V gave up 4 bases and J gave up 0 bases; unmatched junction bases: 10. The CDR3 spans 18 residues. The V gene's germline CDR1 is SGHAT and CDR2 FQDESV (reference sequence). CDR3 in amino acids: CASSSWTSYASNTGELFF. The CDR3 nucleotides read TGTGCCAGCAGCTCATGGACTAGCTACGCATCGAACACCGGGGAGCTGTTTTTT.

The table lists this clonotype with a few counts. The chain combines TRBV10-3 with TRBJ2-2; TRBD2 matches at 9 bases. The V segment lost 1 base and the J segment 4 bases; nucleotides outside the gene matches: 4. The CDR3 has 16 amino acids. Germline V gene sequence: CDR1 ENHRY, CDR2 SYGVKD. CDR3 amino acids: CAISELAGASTGELFF. CDR3 nucleotide sequence: TGTGCCATCAGTGAGTTAGCGGGAGCGAGCACCGGGGAGCTGTTTTTT.

This chain links TRBV7-9 with TRBJ2-3; the D is unclear. Germline V gene lookup returns CDR1 SEHNR and CDR2 FQNEAQ (reference sequence). CDR3 length equals 16 residues. Trimming shortened V by 7 bases and J by 0 bases, and 17 bases separated the two germline ends. The CDR3 loop is CASTPFESRSTDTQYF. In DNA, the CDR3 is TGTGCCAGCACCCCCTTCGAGAGTCGAAGCACAGATACGCAGTATTTT. The variable domain in full, completed from reference TRBV7-9 and TRBJ2-3, reads DTGVSQNPRHKITKRGQNVTFRCDPISEHNRLYWYRQTLGQGPEFLTYFQNEAQLEKSRLLSDRFSAERPKGSFSTLEIQRTEQGDSAMYLCASTPFESRSTDTQYFGPGTRLTVL.

CDR3 DNA sequence: TGTGCCAGCAGATCCCCGGACAGGGGGGGACGGGGGCAGTACTTC. This sequence encodes CASRSPDRGGRGQYF. The chain has TRBV6-2 or TRBV6-3 and TRBJ2-7; TRBD1 agrees at 10 bases. The germline CDR1 and CDR2 sequences are MNHEY and SVGEGT. This CDR3 spans 15 amino acids. Trimming at V came to 6 bases and at J to 9 bases, leaving 14 bases not matched to a gene.

This clonotype was picked up a small number of times. This sequence joins TRBV3-1 and TRBJ1-2; weak D call: TRBD1 (5 bases). The CDR3 has 14 residues. CDR1 is LGHDT, CDR2 YNNKEL, per germline (reference sequence). Trimming took 3 bases from V and 4 from J, leaving 12 bases between them. The CDR3 bases are TGTGCCAGCAGCCAGGGGGAGGTGGTCTATGGCTACACCTTC. It codes for CASSQGEVVYGYTF.

The CDR3: CASHFGQHNSPLHF. The CDR3 region has the DNA TGTGCCAGCCACTTCGGACAGCATAATTCACCCCTCCACTTT. This chain connects TRBV12-3 or TRBV12-4 to TRBJ1-6; TRBD1 might be the D (6 bases). This CDR3 contains 14 residues. V was trimmed by 8 bases and J by 5 bases, leaving 13 bases between them.

This clonotype has at least ten counts. The rearrangement uses TRBV12-3 or TRBV12-4 and TRBJ1-6; 8 nucleotides match TRBD1. V shed 3 bases and J 7 bases; nucleotides not matched to a gene: 2. There are 14 residues in the CDR3. CDR3 nucleotides: TGTGCCAGCAGTTTCGGACAGGGAAATTCACCCCTCCACTTT. Its protein is CASSFGQGNSPLHF.

V is TRBV30 and J is TRBJ1-1; D is perhaps TRBD1 (5 bases). The germline V and J ends were trimmed by 0 bases and 4 bases, with 15 bases remaining between them. This CDR3 is 15 amino acids long. Germline V gene lookup returns CDR1 GTSNPN and CDR2 SVGIG (reference sequence). The CDR3 loop is CAWSVRGGAVTEAFF. The CDR3 region has the DNA TGTGCCTGGAGTGTCCGTGGAGGGGCGGTCACTGAAGCTTTCTTT.